The rows below give T cell receptor beta chains drawn from one sample of a study of control samples from healthy donors and cancer patients. Only in-frame clones appear in the TCRdb table, and some are missing; sequencing was by immunoSEQ multiplex PCR. The sample includes some 150,000 clones, over 85% seen only once; the top ten take over 2%. What was sequenced was blood. Receptors originate from a man aged 50 or older in good health. Both conserved end residues are part of each CDR3. A D gene is named only where the DNA matches it firmly. Only part of the rows carry a size: once, few, many, or a class if the clone is expanded.

d_call | j_call | v_call | clone_size | cdr3_aa | cdr3_nt
NA | TRBJ2-7 | TRBV5-1 | NA | CASSAPGQGKEDEQYF | TGCGCCAGCAGCGCTCCCGGGCAGGGGAAGGAAGACGAGCAGTACTTC
NA | TRBJ1-1 | TRBV18 | once | CASSPRVDRNTEAFF | TGTGCCAGCTCACCCCGGGTCGACAGGAACACTGAAGCTTTCTTT
NA | TRBJ2-5 | TRBV30 | NA | CACHPTTPGWGQVETQYF | TGTGCCTGTCACCCGACAACCCCTGGCTGGGGGCAGGTGGAGACCCAGTACTTC
NA | TRBJ2-3 | TRBV5-1 | few | CASSLDGAQADTQYF | TGCGCCAGCAGCTTGGACGGAGCCCAGGCAGATACGCAGTATTTT
NA | TRBJ1-1 | TRBV7-6 | NA | CASSKQTNTEAFF | TGTGCCAGCAGCAAACAGACGAACACTGAAGCTTTCTTT
NA | TRBJ1-6 | TRBV18 | few | CASSPSEVPNSPLHF | TGTGCCAGCTCACCTTCGGAGGTGCCGAATTCACCCCTCCACTTT
NA | TRBJ2-7 | TRBV6-5 | NA | CASRVTGYYEQYF | TGTGCCAGCAGAGTTACAGGATACTACGAGCAGTACTTC
NA | TRBJ2-1 | TRBV28 | NA | CASLGWGYNEQFF | TGTGCCAGCCTGGGGTGGGGGTACAATGAGCAGTTCTTC
TRBD1 | TRBJ1-6 | TRBV27 | once | CASSLGQGYNSPLHF | TGTGCCAGCAGTTTAGGACAGGGGTATAATTCACCCCTCCACTTT
NA | TRBJ2-3 | TRBV6-1 | NA | CASSERRETGTDTQYF | TGTGCCAGCAGTGAAAGGAGGGAGACGGGCACAGATACGCAGTATTTT
NA | TRBJ2-7 | TRBV3-1/TRBV3-2 | NA | CASSVGGRGSYEQYF | TGTGCCAGCAGCGTAGGCGGGCGTGGCTCCTACGAGCAGTACTTC
NA | TRBJ2-1 | TRBV24-1 | NA | CATSEVRGASYNEQFF | TGTGCCACCAGTGAGGTACGCGGGGCCTCCTACAATGAGCAGTTCTTC
NA | TRBJ1-2 | TRBV28 | NA | CASSSDTPRGGYTF | TGTGCCAGCAGCTCCGACACCCCTAGGGGGGGCTACACCTTC
TRBD1 | TRBJ1-1 | TRBV7-3 | NA | CASSPTGTLMNTEAFF | TGTGCCAGCAGCCCGACAGGGACCCTAATGAACACTGAAGCTTTCTTT
TRBD1 | TRBJ1-6 | TRBV19 | NA | CASSIGGRGLDSPLHF | TGTGCCAGTAGTATAGGAGGCAGGGGGCTGGATTCACCCCTCCACTTT
NA | TRBJ2-5 | TRBV27 | NA | CASRPTPDSRETQYF | TGTGCCAGCAGACCCACCCCGGACAGCAGAGAGACCCAGTACTTC
NA | TRBJ2-7 | TRBV19 | NA | CASSLGRVYEQYF | TGTGCCAGTAGTCTAGGCAGGGTCTACGAGCAGTACTTC
NA | TRBJ1-3 | TRBV19 | NA | CASSPQKGLSGNTIYF | TGTGCCAGTAGTCCCCAGAAGGGGCTCTCTGGAAACACCATATATTTT
TRBD2 | TRBJ2-5 | TRBV30 | NA | CAWSDGTSGRTQYF | TGTGCCTGGAGTGATGGGACTAGCGGGAGGACCCAGTACTTC
NA | TRBJ1-1 | TRBV27 | once | CASSLVPGMLNTEAFF | TGTGCCAGCAGTTTGGTCCCGGGGATGCTGAACACTGAAGCTTTCTTT
NA | TRBJ2-7 | TRBV7-6 | NA | CASSLNIARAGNGEQYF | TGTGCCAGCAGCTTAAATATCGCACGGGCGGGAAACGGCGAGCAGTACTTC
NA | TRBJ1-1 | TRBV7-3 | NA | CASSLLGGADTEAFF | TGTGCCAGCAGCCTTCTGGGGGGCGCGGACACTGAAGCTTTCTTT
NA | TRBJ2-3 | TRBV11-1 | NA | CASSFRTGADTQYF | TGTGCCAGCAGCTTTAGAACGGGAGCAGATACGCAGTATTTT
NA | TRBJ1-4 | TRBV28 | NA | CASSSVATNEKLFF | TGTGCCAGCAGTTCAGTTGCCACTAATGAAAAACTGTTTTTT
NA | TRBJ1-1 | TRBV19 | NA | CASSTPPQGAAFF | TGTGCCAGTAGTACGCCCCCCCAGGGTGCGGCTTTCTTT
TRBD2 | TRBJ2-5 | TRBV5-1 | NA | CASSPSVSGRGETQYF | TGCGCCAGCAGCCCCTCGGTTAGCGGGAGGGGTGAGACCCAGTACTTC
NA | TRBJ1-1 | TRBV5-1 | NA | CASSRSMNTEAFF | TGCGCCAGCAGCCGCAGTATGAACACTGAAGCTTTCTTT
NA | TRBJ1-6 | TRBV28 | once | CASTGTLDSPLHF | TGTGCCAGCACTGGGACATTGGATTCACCCCTCCACTTT
TRBD2 | TRBJ2-1 | TRBV7-9 | NA | CASSSRAGADNEQFF | TGTGCCAGCAGCTCAAGGGCGGGAGCGGACAATGAGCAGTTCTTC